What follows are 9 T cell receptor beta chains derived from one specimen sequenced in a study of TIL therapy for anti-PD-1-resistant metastatic lung cancer. The libraries were made with immunoSEQ v3. Produced via immunoSEQ multiplex PCR; TCRdb's table is partial and in-frame only. The sample holds 50,000 to 60,000 clones, about two thirds seen once. The sample's time point: pre-treatment sample, taken before nivolumab and TIL therapy. Tumor tissue came from excised metastases, mostly pleural nodules or supraclavicular lymph nodes. The source was tumor tissue, collected at baseline. These receptors were taken from a person between 25 and 79 years old with non-small cell lung cancer.

By proportion, this clone is medium-sized (0.01 to 0.1%). V is TRBV11-3 and J is TRBJ2-5; 10 bases match TRBD1. The CDR3 contains 16 residues. J gave up 4 bases and V 5 bases, and 10 bases lay outside the gene matches. CDR1 is SGHNT and CDR2 is YENEEA in the germline V gene. CDR3 in DNA: TGTGCCAGCAGCCCACAGACAGGGGGCTCGGGAGAGACCCAGTACTTC. Encoded protein: CASSPQTGGSGETQYF.

The V call is TRBV11-3, the J call TRBJ2-1, with TRBD2 matching over 11 bases. From germline, CDR1 is SGHNT and CDR2 YENEEA. The CDR3 sequence is 16 residues long. J lost 4 bases, V lost 5 bases, and 7 bases had no gene match. The CDR3 region has the DNA TGTGCCAGCAGCGTACATAGCGGGGGGGGATACAATGAGCAGTTCTTC. Translated: CASSVHSGGGYNEQFF.

The genes are TRBV7-3 and TRBJ2-2, with D possibly being TRBD1 (6 bases). Trimming shortened V by 5 bases and J by 5 bases, and 15 bases separated the two germline ends. Germline V gives CDR1 SGHTA, CDR2 FQGTGA. This CDR3 spans 15 amino acids. Here the CDR3 reads CASSRGGQGTGELFF. The CDR3 DNA is TGTGCCAGCAGCCGAGGAGGTCAGGGGACCGGGGAGCTGTTTTTT.

The chain employs TRBV19 and TRBJ2-3; no reliable D call. Trimming stripped 3 bases from V and 6 bases from J, with 10 bases between. Germline V CDR1 and CDR2: LNHDA, SQIVND (reference sequence). The length of the CDR3 is 13 residues. The chain's CDR3 is CASSIPPLDTQYF. Here the CDR3 DNA reads TGTGCCAGTAGTATCCCGCCTCTGGATACGCAGTATTTT.

The chain has TRBV19 and TRBJ2-1; 13 bases line up with TRBD2. Per the germline V gene, CDR1 is LNHDA and CDR2 is SQIVND (reference sequence). Trimming at V came to 3 bases and at J to 8 bases, leaving 4 bases not matched to a gene. The CDR3 is made up of 15 amino acids. The CDR3 loop is CASSMTSGRWDEQFF. The CDR3 region has the DNA TGTGCCAGTAGTATGACTAGCGGGAGGTGGGATGAGCAGTTCTTC.

This chain links TRBV2 with TRBJ2-5; 9 bases map to TRBD1. Trimming cost V 4 bases and J 6 bases; bases outside gene matches: 6. The CDR3 length is 14 residues. Germline CDR1 is SNHLY and CDR2 is FYNNEI. This CDR3 is CASSVEDRGKTQYF. The CDR3 DNA is TGTGCCAGCAGTGTTGAGGACAGGGGAAAGACCCAGTACTTC.

The CDR3 sequence: CASSARSRDFGNTIYF. In DNA form, the CDR3 reads TGTGCCAGCAGTGCCCGATCCCGGGACTTTGGAAACACCATATATTTT. The rearrangement uses TRBV6-1 and TRBJ1-3, with a tentative D call TRBD1 (5 bases). Germline V gives CDR1 MNHNS, CDR2 SASEGT. Trimming shortened V by 4 bases and J by 3 bases, and 16 bases separated the two germline ends. The CDR3 sequence is 16 residues long.

The rearrangement uses TRBV6-6 and TRBJ1-2; D not resolved. Germline V gives CDR1 MNHNY, CDR2 SVGAGI (reference sequence). CDR3 length: 12 amino acids. V dropped 6 bases and J dropped 0 bases, with 5 bases sitting between them. CDR3 nucleotide sequence: TGTGCCAGCAGGGCCTCTAACTATGGCTACACCTTC. Translated: CASRASNYGYTF.

J is TRBJ1-2 and V is TRBV5-1; D gene unclear. Germline V CDR1 and CDR2: SGHRS, YFSETQ. This CDR3 spans 15 amino acids. The ends were cut back, 4 bases at V and 3 bases at J, with 16 bases in the middle. CDR3 residues: CASSPYSTRDYGYTF. The CDR3 DNA is TGCGCCAGCAGCCCATACTCTACACGGGACTATGGCTACACCTTC. The complete variable domain, with remaining parts taken from reference TRBV5-1 and TRBJ1-2, reads KAGVTQTPRYLIKTRGQQVTLSCSPISGHRSVSWYQQTPGQGLQFLFEYFSETQRNKGNFPGRFSGRQFSNSRSEMNVSTLELGDSALYLCASSPYSTRDYGYTFGSGTRLTVV.